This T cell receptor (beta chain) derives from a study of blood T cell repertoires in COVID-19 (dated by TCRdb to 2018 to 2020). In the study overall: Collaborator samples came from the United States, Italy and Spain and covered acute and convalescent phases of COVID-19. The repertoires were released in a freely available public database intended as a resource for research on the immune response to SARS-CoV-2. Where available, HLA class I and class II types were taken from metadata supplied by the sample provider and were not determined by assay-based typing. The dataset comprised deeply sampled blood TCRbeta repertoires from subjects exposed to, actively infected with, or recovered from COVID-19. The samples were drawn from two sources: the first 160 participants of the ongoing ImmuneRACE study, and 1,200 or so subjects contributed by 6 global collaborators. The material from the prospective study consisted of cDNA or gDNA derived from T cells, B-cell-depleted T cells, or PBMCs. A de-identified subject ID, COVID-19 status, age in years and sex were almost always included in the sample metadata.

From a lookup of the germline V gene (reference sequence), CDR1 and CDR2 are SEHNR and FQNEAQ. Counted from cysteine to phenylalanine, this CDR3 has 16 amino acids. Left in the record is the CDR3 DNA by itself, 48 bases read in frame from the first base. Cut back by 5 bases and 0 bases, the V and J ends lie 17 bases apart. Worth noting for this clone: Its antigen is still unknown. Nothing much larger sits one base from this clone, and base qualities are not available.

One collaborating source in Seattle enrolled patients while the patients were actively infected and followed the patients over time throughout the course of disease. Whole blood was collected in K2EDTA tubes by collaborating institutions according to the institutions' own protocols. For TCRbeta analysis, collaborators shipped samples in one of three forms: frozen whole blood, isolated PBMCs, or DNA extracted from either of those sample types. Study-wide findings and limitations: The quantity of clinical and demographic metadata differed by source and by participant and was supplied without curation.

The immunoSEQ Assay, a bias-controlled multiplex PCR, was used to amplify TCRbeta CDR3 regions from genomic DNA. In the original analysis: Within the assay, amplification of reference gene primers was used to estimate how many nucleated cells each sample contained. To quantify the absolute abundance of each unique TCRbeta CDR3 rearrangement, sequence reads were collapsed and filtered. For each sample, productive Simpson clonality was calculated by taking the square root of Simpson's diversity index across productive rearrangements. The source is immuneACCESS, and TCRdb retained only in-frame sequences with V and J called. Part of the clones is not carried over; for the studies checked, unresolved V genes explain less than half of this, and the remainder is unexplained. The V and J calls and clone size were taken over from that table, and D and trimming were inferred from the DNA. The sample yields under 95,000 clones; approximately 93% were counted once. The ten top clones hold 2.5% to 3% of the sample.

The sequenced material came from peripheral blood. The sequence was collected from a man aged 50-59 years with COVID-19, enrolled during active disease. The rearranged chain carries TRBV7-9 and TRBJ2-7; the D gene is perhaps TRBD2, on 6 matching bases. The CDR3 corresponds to CASSPPSGLSSYEQYF. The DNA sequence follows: TGTGCCAGCAGCCCGCCGAGCGGGTTGAGCTCCTACGAGCAGTACTTC.